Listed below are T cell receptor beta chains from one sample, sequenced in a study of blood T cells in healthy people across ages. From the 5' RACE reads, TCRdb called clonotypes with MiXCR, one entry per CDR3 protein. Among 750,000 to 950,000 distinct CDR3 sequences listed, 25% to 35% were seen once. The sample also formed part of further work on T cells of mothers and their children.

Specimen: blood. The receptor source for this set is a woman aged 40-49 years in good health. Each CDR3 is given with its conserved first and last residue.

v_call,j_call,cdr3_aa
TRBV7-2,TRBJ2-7,CASSWDRDSWGEQYF
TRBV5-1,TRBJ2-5,CASSLQSEETQYF
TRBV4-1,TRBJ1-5,CASSSSDRIQPQHF
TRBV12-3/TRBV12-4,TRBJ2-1,CASSLASGYVIEQFF
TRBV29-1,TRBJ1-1,CSVRRGRTEAFF
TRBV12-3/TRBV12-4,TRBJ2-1,CASRPTVSSYSEQFF
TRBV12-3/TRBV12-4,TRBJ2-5,CASSLGTGPGVGQYF
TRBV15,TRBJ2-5,CATSSPFRHPETQYF
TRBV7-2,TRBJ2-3,CASSLLWRGRRDTQYF
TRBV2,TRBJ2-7,CASSEWGSLTYEQYF
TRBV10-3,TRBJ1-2,CAISDKGGDYGYTF
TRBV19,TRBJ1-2,CASSSAGGSANYGYTF
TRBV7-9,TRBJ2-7,CASSLEVGARSEQYF
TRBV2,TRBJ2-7,CASSVVYEQYF
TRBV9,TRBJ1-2,CASSAADGRYGYTF
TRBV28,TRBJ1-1,CAAGSRGNTEAFF
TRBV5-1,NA,CASSAGDRGHEQYF
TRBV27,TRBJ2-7,CASSLHRRNEQYF
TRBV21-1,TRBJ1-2,CASSKDSGTSSNYGYTF
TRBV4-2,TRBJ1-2,CACTDRQGSLGEYTF
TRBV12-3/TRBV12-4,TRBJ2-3,CASSSYRERTDTQYF
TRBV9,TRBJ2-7,CASSATGTSSSYEQYF
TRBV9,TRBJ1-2,CASTALYGYTF
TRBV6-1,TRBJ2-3,CASSGPLGGTTDTQYF
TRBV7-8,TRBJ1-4,CASSLGGRNEKLFF
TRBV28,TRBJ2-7,CASSLPNRRTVSYEQYF
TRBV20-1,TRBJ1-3,CSARPSTTSPIYF
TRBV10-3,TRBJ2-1,CAIRDSGGDYNEQFF
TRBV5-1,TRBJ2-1,CASSLTTAGGNEQFF
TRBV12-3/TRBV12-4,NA,CAGSPDAYEQYF
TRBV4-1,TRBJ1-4,CASSQGIATNEKLFF
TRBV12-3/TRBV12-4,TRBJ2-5,CASSLISYERYF
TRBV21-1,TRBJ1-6,CAITGGPNSPLHF
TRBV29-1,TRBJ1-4,CSAARGGSNEKLFF
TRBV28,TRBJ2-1,CASSRRGERSNEQFF
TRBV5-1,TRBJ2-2,CASSLEIPGELFF
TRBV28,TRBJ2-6,CASSVLDGANVLTF
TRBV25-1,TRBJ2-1,CASRGAGALSYNEQFF
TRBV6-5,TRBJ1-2,CASRTRQGGYGYTF
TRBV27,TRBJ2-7,CASSRSTGAYEQYF
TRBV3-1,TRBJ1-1,CASSARDRNTEAFF
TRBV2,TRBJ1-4,CASTGQPATNEKLFF
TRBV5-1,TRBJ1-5,CASSLWTGTNSPQHF